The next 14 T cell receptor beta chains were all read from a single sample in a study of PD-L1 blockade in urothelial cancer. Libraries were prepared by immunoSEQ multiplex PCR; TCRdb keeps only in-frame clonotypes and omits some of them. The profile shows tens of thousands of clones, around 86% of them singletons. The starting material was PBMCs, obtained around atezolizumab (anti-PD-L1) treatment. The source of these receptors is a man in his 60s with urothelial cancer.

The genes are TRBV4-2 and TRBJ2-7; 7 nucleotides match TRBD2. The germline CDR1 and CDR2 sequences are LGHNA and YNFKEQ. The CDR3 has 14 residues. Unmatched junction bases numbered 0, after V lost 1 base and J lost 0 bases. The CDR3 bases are TGTGCCAGCAGCCAAGGGGACTACTCCTACGAGCAGTACTTC. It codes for CASSQGDYSYEQYF.

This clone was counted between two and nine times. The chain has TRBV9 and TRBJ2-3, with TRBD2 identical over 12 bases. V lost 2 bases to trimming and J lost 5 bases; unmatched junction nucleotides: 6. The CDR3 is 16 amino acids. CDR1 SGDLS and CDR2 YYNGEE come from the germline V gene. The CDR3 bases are TGTGCCAGCAGCGTCCAACTAGCGGGGGGTGGAGATACGCAGTATTTT. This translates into CASSVQLAGGGDTQYF.

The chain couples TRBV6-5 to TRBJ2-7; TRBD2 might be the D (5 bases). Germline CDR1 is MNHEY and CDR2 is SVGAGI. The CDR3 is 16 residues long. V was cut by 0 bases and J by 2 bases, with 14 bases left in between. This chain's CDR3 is CASSYSQRIRPYEQYF. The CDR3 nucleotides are TGTGCCAGCAGTTACTCCCAGCGGATAAGACCCTACGAGCAGTACTTC.

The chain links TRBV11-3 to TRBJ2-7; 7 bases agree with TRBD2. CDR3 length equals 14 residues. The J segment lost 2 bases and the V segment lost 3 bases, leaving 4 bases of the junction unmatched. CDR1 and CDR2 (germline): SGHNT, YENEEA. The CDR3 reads CASSFGGGPYEQYF. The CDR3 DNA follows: TGTGCCAGCAGCTTTGGGGGAGGGCCCTACGAGCAGTACTTC.

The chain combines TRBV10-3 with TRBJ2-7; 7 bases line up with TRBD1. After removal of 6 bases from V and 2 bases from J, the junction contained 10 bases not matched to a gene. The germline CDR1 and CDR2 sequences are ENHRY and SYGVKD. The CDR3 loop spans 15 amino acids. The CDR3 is CAISRWTGTAYEQYF. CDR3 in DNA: TGTGCCATCAGCCGCTGGACCGGGACAGCCTACGAGCAGTACTTC.

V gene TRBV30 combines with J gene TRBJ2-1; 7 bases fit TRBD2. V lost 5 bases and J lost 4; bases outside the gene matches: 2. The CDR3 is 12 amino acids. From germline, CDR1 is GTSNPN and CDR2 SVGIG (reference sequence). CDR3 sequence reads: CAWSGGYNEQFF. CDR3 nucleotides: TGTGCCTGGTCCGGGGGGTACAATGAGCAGTTCTTC. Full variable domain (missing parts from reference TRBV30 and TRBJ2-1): SQTIHQWPATLVQPVGSPLSLECTVEGTSNPNLYWYRQAAGRGLQLLFYSVGIGQISSEVPQNLSASRPQDRQFILSSKKLLLSDSGFYLCAWSGGYNEQFFGPGTRLTVL.

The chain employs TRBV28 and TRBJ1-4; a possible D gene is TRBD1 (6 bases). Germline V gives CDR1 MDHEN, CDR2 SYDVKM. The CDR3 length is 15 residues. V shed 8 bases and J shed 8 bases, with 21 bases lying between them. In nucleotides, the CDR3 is TGTGCCAGCTCAATGGCCGCGGGGGCGTGGGAAAAACTGTTTTTT. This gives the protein CASSMAAGAWEKLFF.

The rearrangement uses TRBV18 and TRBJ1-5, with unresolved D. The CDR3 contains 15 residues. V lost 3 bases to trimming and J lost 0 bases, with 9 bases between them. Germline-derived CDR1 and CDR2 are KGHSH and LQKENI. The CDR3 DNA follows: TGTGCCAGCTCACCCTTTCCGTATAGCAATCAGCCCCAGCATTTT. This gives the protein CASSPFPYSNQPQHF. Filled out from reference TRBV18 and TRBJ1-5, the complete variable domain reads NAGVMQNPRHLVRRRGQEARLRCSPMKGHSHVYWYRQLPEEGLKFMVYLQKENIIDESGMPKERFSAEFPKEGPSILRIQQVVRGDSAAYFCASSPFPYSNQPQHFGDGTRLSIL.

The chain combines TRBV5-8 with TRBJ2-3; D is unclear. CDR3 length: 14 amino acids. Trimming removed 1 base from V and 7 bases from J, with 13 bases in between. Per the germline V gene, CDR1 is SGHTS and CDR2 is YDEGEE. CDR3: CASSLTNLPYTQYF. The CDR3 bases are TGTGCCAGCAGCTTGACCAACTTGCCCTATACGCAGTATTTT.

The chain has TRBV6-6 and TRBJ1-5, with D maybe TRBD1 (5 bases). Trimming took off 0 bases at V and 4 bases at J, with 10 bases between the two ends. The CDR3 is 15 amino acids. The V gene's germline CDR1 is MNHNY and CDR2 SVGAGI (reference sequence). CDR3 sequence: CASSYSYGGNQPQHF. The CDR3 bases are TGTGCCAGCAGTTACTCGTACGGGGGTAATCAGCCCCAGCATTTT.

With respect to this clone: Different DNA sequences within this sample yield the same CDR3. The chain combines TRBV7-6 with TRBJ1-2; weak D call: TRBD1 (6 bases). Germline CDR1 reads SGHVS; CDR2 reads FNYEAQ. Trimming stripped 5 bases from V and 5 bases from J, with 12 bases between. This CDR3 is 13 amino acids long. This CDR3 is CASSPNQGYGYTF. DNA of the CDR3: TGTGCCAGCAGCCCGAACCAGGGGTATGGCTACACCTTC. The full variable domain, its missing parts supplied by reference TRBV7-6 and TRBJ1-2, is GAGVSQSPRYKVTKRGQDVALRCDPISGHVSLYWYRQALGQGPEFLTYFNYEAQQDKSGLPNDRFSAERPEGSISTLTIQRTEQRDSAMYRCASSPNQGYGYTFGSGTRLTVV.

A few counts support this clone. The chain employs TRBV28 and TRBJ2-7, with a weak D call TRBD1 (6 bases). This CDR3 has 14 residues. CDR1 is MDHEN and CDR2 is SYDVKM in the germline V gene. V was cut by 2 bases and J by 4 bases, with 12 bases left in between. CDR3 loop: CASSLAQGRYEQYF. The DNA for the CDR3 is TGTGCCAGCAGTTTAGCGCAGGGGCGGTACGAGCAGTACTTC.

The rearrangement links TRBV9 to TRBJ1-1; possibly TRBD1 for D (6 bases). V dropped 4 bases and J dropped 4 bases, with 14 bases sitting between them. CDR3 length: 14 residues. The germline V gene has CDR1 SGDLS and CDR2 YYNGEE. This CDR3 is CASSLLDRTTEAFF. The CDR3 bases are TGTGCCAGCAGCTTACTTGACAGGACCACTGAAGCTTTCTTT.

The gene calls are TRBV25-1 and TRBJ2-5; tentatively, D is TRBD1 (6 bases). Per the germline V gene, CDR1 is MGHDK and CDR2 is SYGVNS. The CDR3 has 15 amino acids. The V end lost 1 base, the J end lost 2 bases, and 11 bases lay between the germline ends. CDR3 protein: CASSEWTERQETQYF. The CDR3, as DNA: TGTGCCAGCAGTGAATGGACAGAAAGACAAGAGACCCAGTACTTC.